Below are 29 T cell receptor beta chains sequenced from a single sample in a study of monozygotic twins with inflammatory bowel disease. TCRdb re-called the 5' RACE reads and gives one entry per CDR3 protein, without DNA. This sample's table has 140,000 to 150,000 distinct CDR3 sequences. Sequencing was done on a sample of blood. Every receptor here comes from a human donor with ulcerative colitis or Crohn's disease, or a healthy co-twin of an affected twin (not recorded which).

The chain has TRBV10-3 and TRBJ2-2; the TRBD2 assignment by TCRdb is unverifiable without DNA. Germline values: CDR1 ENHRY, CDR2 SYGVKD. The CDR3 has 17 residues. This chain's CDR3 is CATDAGTSGSVGGELFF.

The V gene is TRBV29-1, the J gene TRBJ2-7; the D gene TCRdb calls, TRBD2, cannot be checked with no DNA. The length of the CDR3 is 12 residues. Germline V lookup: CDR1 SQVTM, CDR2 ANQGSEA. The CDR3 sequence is CSYVWEGNQQYF.

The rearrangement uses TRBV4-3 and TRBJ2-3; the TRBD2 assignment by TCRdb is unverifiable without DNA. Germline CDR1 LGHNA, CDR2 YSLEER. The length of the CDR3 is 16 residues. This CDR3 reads CASSQEASGIFRTQYF.

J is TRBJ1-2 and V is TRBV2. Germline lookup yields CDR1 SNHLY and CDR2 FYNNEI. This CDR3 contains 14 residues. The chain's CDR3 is CATQERGANYGYTF.

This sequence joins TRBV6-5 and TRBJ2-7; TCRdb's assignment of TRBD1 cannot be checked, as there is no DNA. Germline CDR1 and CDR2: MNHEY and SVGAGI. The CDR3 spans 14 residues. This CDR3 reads CASSTYSGAAMQYF.

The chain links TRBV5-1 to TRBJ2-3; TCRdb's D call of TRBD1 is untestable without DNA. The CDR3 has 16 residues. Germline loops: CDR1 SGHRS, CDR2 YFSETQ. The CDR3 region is CASSSQTGIFTDTQYF.

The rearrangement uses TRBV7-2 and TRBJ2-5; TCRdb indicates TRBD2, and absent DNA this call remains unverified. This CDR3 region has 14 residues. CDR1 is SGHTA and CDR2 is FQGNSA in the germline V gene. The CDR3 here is CASSLGRTKETQYF. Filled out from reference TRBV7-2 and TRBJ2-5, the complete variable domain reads GAGVSQSPSNKVTEKGKDVELRCDPISGHTALYWYRQSLGQGLEFLIYFQGNSAPDKSGLPSDRFSAERTGGSVSTLTIQRTQQEDSAVYLCASSLGRTKETQYFGPGTRLLVL.

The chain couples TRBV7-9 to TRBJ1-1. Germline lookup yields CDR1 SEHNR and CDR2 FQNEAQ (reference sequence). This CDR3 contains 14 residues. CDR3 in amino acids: CASSSGLPNTEAFF.

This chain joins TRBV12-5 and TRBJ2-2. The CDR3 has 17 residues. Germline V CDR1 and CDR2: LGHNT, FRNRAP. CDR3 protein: CASGYGLGLSNTGELFF.

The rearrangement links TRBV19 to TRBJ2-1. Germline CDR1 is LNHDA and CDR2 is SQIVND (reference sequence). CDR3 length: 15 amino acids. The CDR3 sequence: CASSMSQYSYNEQFF.

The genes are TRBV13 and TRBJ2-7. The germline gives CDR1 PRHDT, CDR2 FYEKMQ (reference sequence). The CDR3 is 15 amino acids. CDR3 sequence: CASSAKPVAAYEQYF.

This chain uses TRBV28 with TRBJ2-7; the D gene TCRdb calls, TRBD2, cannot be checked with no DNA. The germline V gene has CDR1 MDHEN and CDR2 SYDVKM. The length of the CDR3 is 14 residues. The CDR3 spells CASRTSGERGEQYF.

CDR3 loop: CASTTGMNTEAFF. J is TRBJ1-1 and V is TRBV12-3 or TRBV12-4; TCRdb lists TRBD1, though no DNA is available to test this call. CDR3 length: 13 residues.

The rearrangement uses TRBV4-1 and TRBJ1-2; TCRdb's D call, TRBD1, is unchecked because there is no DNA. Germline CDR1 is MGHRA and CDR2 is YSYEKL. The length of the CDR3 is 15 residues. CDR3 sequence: CASSQDRGVWNGYTF.

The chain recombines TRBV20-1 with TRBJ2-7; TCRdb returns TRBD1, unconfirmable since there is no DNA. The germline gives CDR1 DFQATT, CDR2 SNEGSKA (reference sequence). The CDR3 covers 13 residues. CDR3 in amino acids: CSAPWGRPYEQYF.

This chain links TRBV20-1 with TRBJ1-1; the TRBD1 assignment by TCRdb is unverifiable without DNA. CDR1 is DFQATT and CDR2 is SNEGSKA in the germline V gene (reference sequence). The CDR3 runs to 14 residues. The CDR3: CSARGTGWYTEAFF.

The CDR3 spells CASSQGSAGADTQYF. The chain joins TRBV4-3 to TRBJ2-3; TCRdb names TRBD2, which stays unverified in the absence of DNA. The length of the CDR3 is 15 residues. The germline gives CDR1 LGHNA, CDR2 YSLEER.

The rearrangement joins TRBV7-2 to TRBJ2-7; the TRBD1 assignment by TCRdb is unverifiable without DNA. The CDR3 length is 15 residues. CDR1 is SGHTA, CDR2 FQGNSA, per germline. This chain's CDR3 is CASSLDGGLSYEQYF.

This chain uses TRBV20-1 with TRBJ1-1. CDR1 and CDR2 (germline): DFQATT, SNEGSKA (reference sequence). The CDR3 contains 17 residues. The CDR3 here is CSATRLGTAHPNTEAFF.

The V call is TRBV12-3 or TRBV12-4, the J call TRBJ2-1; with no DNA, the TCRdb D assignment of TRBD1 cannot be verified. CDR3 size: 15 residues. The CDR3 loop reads CASSSPGQLYNEQYF.

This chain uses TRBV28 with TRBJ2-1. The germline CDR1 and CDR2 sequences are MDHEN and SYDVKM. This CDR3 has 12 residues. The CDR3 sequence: CASSLIRNEQYF.

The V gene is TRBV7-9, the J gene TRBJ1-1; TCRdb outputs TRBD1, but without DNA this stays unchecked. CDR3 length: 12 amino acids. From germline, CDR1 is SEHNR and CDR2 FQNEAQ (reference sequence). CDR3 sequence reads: CASSVTGGEAFF.

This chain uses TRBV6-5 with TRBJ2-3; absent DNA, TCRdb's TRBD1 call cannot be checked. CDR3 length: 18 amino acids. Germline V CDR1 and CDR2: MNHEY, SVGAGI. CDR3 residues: CASSYLRFPGQGTDTQYF.

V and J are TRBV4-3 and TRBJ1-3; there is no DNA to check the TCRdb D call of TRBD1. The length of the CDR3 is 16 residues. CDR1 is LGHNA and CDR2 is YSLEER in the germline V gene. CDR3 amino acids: CASSQDPPRERNTIYF.

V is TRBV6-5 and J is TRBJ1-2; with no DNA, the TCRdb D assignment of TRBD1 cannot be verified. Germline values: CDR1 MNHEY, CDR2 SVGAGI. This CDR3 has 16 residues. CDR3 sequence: CASSYLSQGKGYGYTF.

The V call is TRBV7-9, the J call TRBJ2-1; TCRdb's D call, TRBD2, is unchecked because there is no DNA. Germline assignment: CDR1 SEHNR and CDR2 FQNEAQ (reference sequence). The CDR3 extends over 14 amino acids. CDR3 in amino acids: CASSLLPDSDEQFF.

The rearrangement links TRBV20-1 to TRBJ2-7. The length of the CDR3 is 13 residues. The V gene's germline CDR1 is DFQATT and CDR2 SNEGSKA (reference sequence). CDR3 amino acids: CSASEGIFYEQYF.

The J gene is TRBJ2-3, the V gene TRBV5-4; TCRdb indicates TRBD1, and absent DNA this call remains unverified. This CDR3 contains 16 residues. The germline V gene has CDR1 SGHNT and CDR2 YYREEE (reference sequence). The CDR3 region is CASSPGGALGTDTQYF.

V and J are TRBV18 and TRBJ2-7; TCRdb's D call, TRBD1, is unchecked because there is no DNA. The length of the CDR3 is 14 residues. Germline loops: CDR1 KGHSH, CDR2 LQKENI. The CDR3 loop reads CASSPNRGWYEQYF.